These 24 T cell receptor beta chains were sequenced from one sample in a study of T cell responses to AZD1222 COVID-19 vaccine. The assay was immunoSEQ multiplex PCR, and TCRdb's table has in-frame clones only and misses some. The sample includes about 180,000 clones, 85% to 95% of them seen just once. The sample was peripheral blood, taken on day 0 of AZD1222 vaccination. The origin of the receptors is an adult in good health.

The chain recombines TRBV4-1 with TRBJ2-7; a weak D match, TRBD1 (5 bases). The V end lost 1 base, the J end lost 2 bases, and 9 bases lay between the germline ends. This CDR3 region has 14 residues. The germline V gene has CDR1 MGHRA and CDR2 YSYEKL. The CDR3 nucleotides read TGCGCCAGCAGCCAAGTGCAGGGCCCCTACGAGCAGTACTTC. Its protein is CASSQVQGPYEQYF.

The chain couples TRBV3-1 (or the pseudogene TRBV3-2) to TRBJ1-2, with D perhaps TRBD1 (6 bases). Trimming stripped 5 bases from V and 0 bases from J, with 10 bases between. This CDR3 is built from 14 residues. Germline CDR1 reads LGHDT; CDR2 reads YNNKEL (reference sequence). The CDR3 coding sequence is TGTGCCAGCAGCAGCGGGACACCTAACTATGGCTACACCTTC. As protein: CASSSGTPNYGYTF.

This chain uses TRBV5-1 with TRBJ1-1; 7 positions agree with TRBD1. The CDR3 totals 13 residues. CDR1 and CDR2 (germline): SGHRS, YFSETQ. V lost 6 bases, J lost 4 bases, and 6 bases stayed unmatched. The CDR3 bases are TGCGCCAGCAATACAGGGGTGGGCACTGAAGCTTTCTTT. Translating gives CASNTGVGTEAFF.

The V and J genes are TRBV27 and TRBJ1-1; D not resolved. The CDR3 has 15 residues. Trimming removed 3 bases from V and 0 bases from J, with 11 bases in between. From germline, CDR1 is MNHEY and CDR2 SMNVEV (reference sequence). CDR3 amino acids: CASSFSDTLNTEAFF. The CDR3 DNA is TGTGCCAGCAGTTTTTCAGACACCTTGAACACTGAAGCTTTCTTT.

The chain employs TRBV5-4 and TRBJ2-1; TRBD2 is a possible D gene (5 bases). Germline CDR1 SGHNT, CDR2 YYREEE (reference sequence). The V gene lost 4 bases and the J gene lost 7 bases, with 12 bases spanning the gap. The CDR3 covers 13 residues. The CDR3 region has the DNA TGTGCCAGCAGCGCCACCGGGGATAATGAGCAGTTCTTC. Translating it yields CASSATGDNEQFF.

The chain links TRBV3-1 (or the pseudogene TRBV3-2) to TRBJ1-2; D is possibly TRBD1 (5 bases). CDR3 length equals 12 residues. V was trimmed by 0 bases and J by 8 bases, leaving 7 bases between them. The germline V gene has CDR1 LGHDT and CDR2 YNNKEL (reference sequence). CDR3 sequence: CASSQDEGGYTF. Written as DNA, the CDR3 is TGTGCCAGCAGCCAAGACGAGGGGGGCTACACCTTC.

This sequence joins TRBV29-1 and TRBJ2-1, with D hard to call. With 0 bases removed from V and 4 bases from J, the gap between germline ends came to 16 bases. The CDR3 consists of 16 residues. Germline-derived CDR1 and CDR2 are SQVTM and ANQGSEA. CDR3 residues: CSVEDHTVAGYNEQFF. As DNA, the CDR3 is TGCAGCGTTGAAGATCATACGGTGGCTGGTTACAATGAGCAGTTCTTC.

The V gene is TRBV6-5, the J gene TRBJ2-3; TRBD2 aligns across 10 bases. Germline V CDR1 and CDR2: MNHEY, SVGAGI. The CDR3 loop spans 15 amino acids. V lost 8 bases, J lost 1 base, and 6 bases stayed unmatched. The CDR3 coding sequence is TGTGCCAGCTCCGACCTAGCGGGAGGCACAGATACGCAGTATTTT. It is translated as CASSDLAGGTDTQYF.

This chain uses TRBV27 with TRBJ1-6; no reliable D call. Looked up from germline, CDR1 is MNHEY and CDR2 is SMNVEV (reference sequence). There are 15 residues in the CDR3. V was trimmed by 5 bases and J by 1 base, leaving 9 bases between them. CDR3 in amino acids: CASSAPPSYNSPLHF. CDR3 nucleotide sequence: TGTGCCAGCAGTGCCCCCCCTTCCTATAATTCACCCCTCCACTTT.

CDR3 in amino acids: CSVSRGTEAFF. The CDR3 DNA reads TGCAGCGTTTCGCGGGGCACTGAAGCTTTCTTT. The rearrangement links TRBV29-1 to TRBJ1-1, with D unresolved. This CDR3 has 11 amino acids. The V and J ends lost 5 bases and 4 bases respectively, with 8 bases between them. The germline V gene has CDR1 SQVTM and CDR2 ANQGSEA.

The V call is TRBV2, the J call TRBJ2-2; D remains ambiguous. The CDR3 loop spans 12 amino acids. Trimming shortened V by 5 bases and J by 3 bases, and 4 bases separated the two germline ends. Germline loops: CDR1 SNHLY, CDR2 FYNNEI. The CDR3 spells CASSKDTGELFF. In DNA, the CDR3 is TGTGCCAGCAGTAAAGACACCGGGGAGCTGTTTTTT.

This chain links TRBV20-1 with TRBJ1-2; D gene ambiguous. The germline V gene has CDR1 DFQATT and CDR2 SNEGSKA (reference sequence). The CDR3 has 11 residues. V was clipped by 0 bases and J by 8 bases, with 7 bases between them. CDR3: CSARDEEGYTF. CDR3 nucleotide sequence: TGCAGTGCTAGAGATGAAGAGGGCTACACCTTC.

Comments on this clone: In the same sample, other DNA sequences code for this CDR3. The chain links TRBV5-4 to TRBJ1-1, with unresolved D. V lost 3 bases and J lost 1, with 7 bases in between. There are 13 residues in the CDR3. The germline CDR1 and CDR2 sequences are SGHNT and YYREEE (reference sequence). The CDR3 nucleotides are TGTGCCAGCAGCTCGGGTCAGAACACTGAAGCTTTCTTT. Protein product: CASSSGQNTEAFF.

J is TRBJ1-5 and V is TRBV15; TRBD1 might be the D (5 bases). Trimming cost V 5 bases and J 0 bases, with 14 bases left between them. CDR1 and CDR2 (germline): LNHNV, YYDKDF (reference sequence). The CDR3 is made up of 16 amino acids. CDR3 DNA: TGTGCCACCAGCGGTGGGACCCTTTATAGCAATCAGCCCCAGCATTTT. Its translation: CATSGGTLYSNQPQHF.

V gene TRBV19 combines with J gene TRBJ1-1; D possibly corresponds to TRBD1 (5 bases). The CDR3 contains 15 residues. Trimming left V 5 bases short and J 3 bases short, with 16 bases between. Germline values: CDR1 LNHDA, CDR2 SQIVND (reference sequence). CDR3 region: CASSPRGRSYTEAFF. The CDR3 nucleotides read TGTGCCAGTAGTCCTCGGGGCAGGTCCTACACTGAAGCTTTCTTT.

CDR3 sequence (DNA): TGTGCCAGCAGTGGCCATGGGTTCGACGAGCAGTACTTC. Its translation: CASSGHGFDEQYF. This chain connects TRBV12-3 or TRBV12-4 to TRBJ2-7; D ambiguous. This CDR3 contains 13 residues. The V and J ends lost 5 bases and 5 bases respectively, with 13 bases between them.

The V and J genes are TRBV6-5 and TRBJ2-1, with D maybe TRBD2 (7 bases). The germline gives CDR1 MNHEY, CDR2 SVGAGI. Trimming removed 7 bases from V and 8 bases from J, with 18 bases in between. CDR3 size: 14 residues. CDR3 nucleotide sequence: TGTGCCAGCACCCCGGGGGGCAGGGCGGATGAGCAGTTCTTC. This sequence encodes CASTPGGRADEQFF.

The chain is built from TRBV4-1 and TRBJ1-4; D unresolved. Germline CDR1 reads MGHRA; CDR2 reads YSYEKL. The V end was cut by 0 bases, the J end by 5 bases, with 16 bases between. The CDR3 runs to 17 residues. The CDR3 spells CASSQEGQGEINEKLFF. In DNA, the CDR3 is TGCGCCAGCAGCCAAGAAGGGCAAGGTGAAATCAATGAAAAACTGTTTTTT.

This clone was observed a few times. The chain uses TRBV11-2 and TRBJ2-1; TRBD1 or TRBD2 may be the D gene (6 bases each). Per the germline V gene, CDR1 is SGHAT and CDR2 is FQNNGV. Trimming pared 5 bases from V and 0 bases from J, leaving 14 bases between. This CDR3 region has 16 residues. The CDR3 sequence: CASSQQGRSSYNEQFF. The CDR3 DNA reads as TGTGCCAGCAGCCAGCAGGGGAGGAGCTCCTACAATGAGCAGTTCTTC.

The chain couples TRBV18 to TRBJ2-7; D possibly corresponds to TRBD1 (6 bases). Germline values: CDR1 KGHSH, CDR2 LQKENI. This CDR3 region has 15 residues. The ends were cut back, 5 bases at V and 2 bases at J, with 16 bases in the middle. The CDR3 nucleotides read TGTGCCAGCTCATCTACCGGGACACCCCCCTACGAGCAGTACTTC. Residues: CASSSTGTPPYEQYF.

The J gene is TRBJ1-5, the V gene TRBV7-2, with D perhaps matching TRBD1 (5 bases). Trimming shortened V by 3 bases and J by 6 bases, and 12 bases separated the two germline ends. Germline assignment: CDR1 SGHTA and CDR2 FQGNSA. CDR3 size: 14 residues. CDR3 in DNA: TGTGCCAGCAGCTTTGACCAGGGAAGTCAGCCCCAGCATTTT. This sequence encodes CASSFDQGSQPQHF.

DNA of the CDR3: TGTGCCAGCAGCTTGTGGGGGTTAGGGGCGGGAAGCACAGATACGCAGTATTTT. Translation: CASSLWGLGAGSTDTQYF. The J gene is TRBJ2-3, the V gene TRBV7-8, with a weak D call TRBD2 (6 bases). This CDR3 contains 18 residues. Trimming pared 3 bases from V and 0 bases from J, leaving 19 bases between. From germline, CDR1 is SGHVS and CDR2 FQNEAQ.

The chain carries TRBV2 and TRBJ2-7; 7 bases map to TRBD2. The CDR3 consists of 14 residues. Trimming removed 10 bases from V and 2 bases from J; junction bases left unmatched: 11. Germline V gene lookup returns CDR1 SNHLY and CDR2 FYNNEI. The CDR3 loop is CATFSSGTTYEQYF. The DNA for the CDR3 is TGTGCCACCTTCTCGAGCGGGACCACCTACGAGCAGTACTTC.

This clone was detected only once. The chain carries TRBV2 and TRBJ1-5; the D is unclear. The V end was cut by 6 bases, the J end by 5 bases, with 14 bases between. This CDR3 comprises 14 residues. Germline V lookup: CDR1 SNHLY, CDR2 FYNNEI. CDR3 nucleotides: TGTGCCAGCAGCCCTATACGGGGAGATCAGCCCCAGCATTTT. The encoded protein is CASSPIRGDQPQHF.